This T cell receptor (beta chain) was found in a study of T cell repertoires in aging, cancer and after chemotherapy (dated by TCRdb to between 2019 and 2020). Context from the whole study: The donors fell into six age groups ranging from 30 or younger to 70 or older, and each group had at least three individuals. In the solid tumor group, the paired samples taken before and after chemotherapy came from patients with brain tumors (glioblastoma) who were receiving therapy based on temozolomide. The full dataset contained several million TCR reads. To look at immunoaging and at how T cells reconstitute after chemotherapy, the study profiled TCR beta repertoires in peripheral blood from both healthy donors and cancer patients. Alongside some 100 healthy donors serving as a reference group, the cohort included 200 to 250 cancer patients, of whom roughly 92 had hematological cancers and 110 to 140 had solid cancers.

The CDR1 and CDR2 encoded by the germline V gene (reference sequence) are LNHNV and YYDKDF. The CDR3, cysteine through phenylalanine, is 16 amino acids long. The kept DNA is CDR3 alone, 48 bases in frame from the first base. The junction shows trimming of 5 bases on V and 7 bases on J, and the gene matches do not reach 9 bases of it. What the authors observed across the whole study: An increase in median generation probability over the chemotherapy interval was observed in both cancer cohorts, suggesting that the repertoire was reconstituted through rebound thymic output. Significantly lower blood TCR diversity and higher clonality were observed in untreated patients with hematological or solid cancers than in age-matched healthy donors. According to the authors, the repertoire data do not permit conclusions about immunological memory after chemotherapy. In healthy donors, the decline in TCR diversity with age was mainly explained by loss of richness, whereas in cancer patients loss of evenness was also found to contribute.

This clonotype was observed a few times. It has no known antigen specificity. No base-level quality is on record; no much larger clone is a single base apart. Using a mixed TRB-A/B primer pool, multiplex touch-down PCR amplified rearranged TRB sequences covering the V, D and J segments. Illumina adapters and sample indices were attached to the amplicons through two consecutive PCR reactions run with Phusion HS II polymerase. The amplicons were purified from gel with the NucleoSpin Gel and PCR Clean-up kit and then assessed with Qubit and an Agilent 2100 Bioanalyzer. Sequencing of libraries was carried out on an Illumina MiSeq in 600-cycle, single-indexed, paired-end runs. As for the original processing: Processing of the TRB sequences was carried out with MiXCR versions 2.12 and 3.0.5. A clone was defined as each unique CDR3 nucleotide sequence, and only productive sequences supported by at least two reads were kept. Shannon diversity, evenness, clonality (one minus evenness), and alpha-parameterized diversity profiles from alpha 0 to 5 were included as repertoire metrics. The IGoR algorithm was used to calculate generation probabilities of clones in the paired pre- and post-chemotherapy samples. Clones were called with MiXCR by TCRdb after fastp trimmed the public reads at Q25, and only in-frame beta chains were retained. Identical CDR3 protein sequences are pooled into one entry, listed with their most common genes and DNA. Clone size and V and J calls follow TCRdb, not the original study. The sample table contains some 2,500 distinct CDR3 sequences; only one count was recorded for 30% to 35% of them. The ten largest make up more than 25% of the sample.

TCR beta rearrangements were amplified from genomic DNA extracted from peripheral blood rather than from sorted cells or RNA. The sequenced sample consisted of blood. The source of this sequence is a human donor with a solid tumor. The V and J genes are TRBV15 and TRBJ1-6, and TRBD1 aligns with 9 junction nucleotides. The nucleotides are TGTGCCACCAGCGCCGGGACAGGGTTTAAAAATTCACCCCTCCACTTT. This sequence encodes CATSAGTGFKNSPLHF.